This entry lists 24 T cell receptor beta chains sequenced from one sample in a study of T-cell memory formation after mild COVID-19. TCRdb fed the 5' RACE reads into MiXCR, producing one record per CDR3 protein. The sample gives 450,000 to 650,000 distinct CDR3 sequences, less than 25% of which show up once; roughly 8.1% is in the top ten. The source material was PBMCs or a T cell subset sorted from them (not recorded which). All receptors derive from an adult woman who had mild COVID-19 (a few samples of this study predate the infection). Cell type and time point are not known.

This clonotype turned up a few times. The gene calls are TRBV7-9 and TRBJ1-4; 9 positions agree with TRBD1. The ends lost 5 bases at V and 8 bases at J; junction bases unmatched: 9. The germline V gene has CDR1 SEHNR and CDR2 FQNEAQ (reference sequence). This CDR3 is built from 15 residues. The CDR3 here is CASSPLRTGEEKLFF. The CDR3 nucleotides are TGTGCCAGCAGCCCCCTACGGACAGGGGAAGAAAAACTGTTTTTT.

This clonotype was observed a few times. CDR3 in DNA: TGTGCCAGCAGGGGGACAGGGACCTCCTACGAGCAGTACTTC. It translates to CASRGTGTSYEQYF. The chain recombines TRBV27 with TRBJ2-7, with TRBD1 identical over 9 bases. The CDR3 totals 14 residues. J gave up 0 bases and V 6 bases, and 3 bases lay outside the gene matches. From germline, CDR1 is MNHEY and CDR2 SMNVEV (reference sequence).

The CDR3: CASSYSIAGEGTGELFF. The CDR3, as DNA: TGTGCCAGCAGTTACTCGATAGCGGGGGAGGGCACCGGGGAGCTGTTTTTT. The chain is built from TRBV6-5 and TRBJ2-2, with 9 bases that match TRBD2. The CDR3 runs to 17 residues. Germline V CDR1 and CDR2: MNHEY, SVGAGI. Trimming took 0 bases from V and 4 from J; bases not matched to a gene: 6.

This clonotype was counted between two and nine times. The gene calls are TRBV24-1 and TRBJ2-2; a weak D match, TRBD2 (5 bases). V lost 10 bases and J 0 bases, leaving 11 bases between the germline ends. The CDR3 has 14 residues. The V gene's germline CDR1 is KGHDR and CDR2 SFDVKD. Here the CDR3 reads CATAGVPNTGELFF. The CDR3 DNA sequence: TGTGCCACAGCCGGGGTACCGAACACCGGGGAGCTGTTTTTT.

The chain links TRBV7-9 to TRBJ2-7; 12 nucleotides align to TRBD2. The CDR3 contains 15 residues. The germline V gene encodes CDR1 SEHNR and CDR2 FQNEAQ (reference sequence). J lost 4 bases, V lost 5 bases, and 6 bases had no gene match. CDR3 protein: CASSKTSGRNYEQYF. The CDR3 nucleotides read TGTGCCAGCAGCAAGACTAGCGGGAGAAATTACGAGCAGTACTTC.

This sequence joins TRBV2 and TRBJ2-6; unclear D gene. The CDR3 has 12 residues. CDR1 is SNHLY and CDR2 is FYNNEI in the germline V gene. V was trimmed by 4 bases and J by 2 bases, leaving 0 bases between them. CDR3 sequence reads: CASSAGANVLTF. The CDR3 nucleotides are TGTGCCAGCAGTGCTGGGGCCAACGTCCTGACTTTC. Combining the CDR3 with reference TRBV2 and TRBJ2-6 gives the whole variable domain EPEVTQTPSHQVTQMGQEVILRCVPISNHLYFYWYRQILGQKVEFLVSFYNNEISEKSEIFDDQFSVERPDGSNFTLKIRSTKLEDSAMYFCASSAGANVLTFGAGSRLTVL.

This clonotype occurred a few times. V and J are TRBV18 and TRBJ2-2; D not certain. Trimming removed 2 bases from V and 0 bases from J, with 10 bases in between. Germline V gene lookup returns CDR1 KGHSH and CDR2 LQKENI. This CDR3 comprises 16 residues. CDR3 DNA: TGTGCCAGCTCACCATTGGGCAGGACGAACACCGGGGAGCTGTTTTTT. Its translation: CASSPLGRTNTGELFF.

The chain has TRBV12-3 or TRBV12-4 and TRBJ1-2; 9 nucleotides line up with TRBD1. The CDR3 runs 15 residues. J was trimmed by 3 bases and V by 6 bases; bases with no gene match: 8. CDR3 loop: CASSRRDRAYYGYTF. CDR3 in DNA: TGTGCCAGCAGCCGAAGGGACAGGGCTTACTATGGCTACACCTTC.

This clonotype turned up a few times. The CDR3 here is CASSLPHRALSTDTQYF. CDR3 DNA: TGCGCCAGCAGCTTGCCTCACAGAGCTCTTAGCACAGATACGCAGTATTTT. The chain has TRBV5-1 and TRBJ2-3; D is uncertain. Germline V gene sequence: CDR1 SGHRS, CDR2 YFSETQ. The CDR3 contains 17 residues. Trimming cost V 1 base and J 0 bases, with 15 bases left between them.

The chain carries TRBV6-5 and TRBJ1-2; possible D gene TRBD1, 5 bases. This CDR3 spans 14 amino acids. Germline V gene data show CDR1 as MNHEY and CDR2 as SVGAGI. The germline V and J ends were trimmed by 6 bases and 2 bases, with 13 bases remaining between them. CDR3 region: CASRARDRNYGYTF. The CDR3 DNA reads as TGTGCCAGCAGGGCGCGGGACCGAAACTATGGCTACACCTTC.

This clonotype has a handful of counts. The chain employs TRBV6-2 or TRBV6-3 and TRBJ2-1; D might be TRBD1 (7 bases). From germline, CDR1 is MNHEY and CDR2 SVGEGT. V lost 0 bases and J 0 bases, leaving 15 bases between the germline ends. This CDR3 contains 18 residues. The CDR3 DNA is TGTGCCAGCAGTTACTCCGGAGGGGGCGTTATCTCCTACAATGAGCAGTTCTTC. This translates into CASSYSGGGVISYNEQFF.

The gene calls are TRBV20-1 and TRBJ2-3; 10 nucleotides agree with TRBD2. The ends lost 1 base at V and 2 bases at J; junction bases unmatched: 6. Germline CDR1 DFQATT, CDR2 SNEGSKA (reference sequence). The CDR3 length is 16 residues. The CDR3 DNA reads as TGCAGTGCTAGAGCCCGGAGCGGGAGGGCCACAGATACGCAGTATTTT. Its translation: CSARARSGRATDTQYF.

CDR3 sequence reads: CASSFLGRSTDTQYF. The CDR3 bases are TGTGCCAGCAGCTTTTTGGGGCGGAGCACAGATACGCAGTATTTT. The chain has TRBV7-3 and TRBJ2-3; D may be TRBD1 (5 bases). CDR3 length: 15 amino acids. The germline gives CDR1 SGHTA, CDR2 FQGTGA. V lost 3 bases to trimming and J lost 0 bases, with 10 bases between them. The full variable domain, completed using reference TRBV7-3 and TRBJ2-3, is GAGVSQTPSNKVTEKGKYVELRCDPISGHTALYWYRQSLGQGPEFLIYFQGTGAADDSGLPNDRFFAVRPEGSVSTLKIQRTERGDSAVYLCASSFLGRSTDTQYFGPGTRLTVL.

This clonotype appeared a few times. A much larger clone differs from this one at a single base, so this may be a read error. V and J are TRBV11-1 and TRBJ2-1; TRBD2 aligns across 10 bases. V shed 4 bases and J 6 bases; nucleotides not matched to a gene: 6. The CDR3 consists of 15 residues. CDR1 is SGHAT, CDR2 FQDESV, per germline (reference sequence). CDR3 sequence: CASSSSGGAINEQFF. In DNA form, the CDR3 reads TGTGCCAGCAGCTCCAGCGGGGGGGCCATCAATGAGCAGTTCTTC.

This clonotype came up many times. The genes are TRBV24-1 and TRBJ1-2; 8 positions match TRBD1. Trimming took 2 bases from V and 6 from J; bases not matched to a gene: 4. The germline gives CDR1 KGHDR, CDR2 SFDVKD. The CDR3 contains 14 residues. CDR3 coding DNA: TGTGCCACCAGTGATTCCAGGGGGCGGAATGGCTACACCTTC. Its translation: CATSDSRGRNGYTF.

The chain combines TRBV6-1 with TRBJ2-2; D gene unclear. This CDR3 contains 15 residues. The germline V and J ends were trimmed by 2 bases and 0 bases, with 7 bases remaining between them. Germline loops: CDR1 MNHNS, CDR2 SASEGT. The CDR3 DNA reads TGTGCCAGCAGTGAAATGCGGACGAACACCGGGGAGCTGTTTTTT. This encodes CASSEMRTNTGELFF.

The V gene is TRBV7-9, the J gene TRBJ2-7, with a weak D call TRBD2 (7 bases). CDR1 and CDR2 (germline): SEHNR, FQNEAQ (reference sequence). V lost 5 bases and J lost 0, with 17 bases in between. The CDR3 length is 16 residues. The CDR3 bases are TGTGCCAGCAGCCCTAACCGGCGGGGGCTCTCCTACGAGCAGTACTTC. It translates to CASSPNRRGLSYEQYF. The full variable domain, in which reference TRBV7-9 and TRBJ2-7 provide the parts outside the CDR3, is DTGVSQNPRHKITKRGQNVTFRCDPISEHNRLYWYRQTLGQGPEFLTYFQNEAQLEKSRLLSDRFSAERPKGSFSTLEIQRTEQGDSAMYLCASSPNRRGLSYEQYFGPGTRLTVT.

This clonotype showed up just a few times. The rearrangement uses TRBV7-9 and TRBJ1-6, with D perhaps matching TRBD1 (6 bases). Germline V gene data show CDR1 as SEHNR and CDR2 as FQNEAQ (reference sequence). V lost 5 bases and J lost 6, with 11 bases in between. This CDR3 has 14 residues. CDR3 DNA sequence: TGTGCCAGCAGCGGAGGACAGTTTAATTCACCCCTCCACTTT. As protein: CASSGGQFNSPLHF. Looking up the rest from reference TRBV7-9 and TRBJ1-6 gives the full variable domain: DTGVSQNPRHKITKRGQNVTFRCDPISEHNRLYWYRQTLGQGPEFLTYFQNEAQLEKSRLLSDRFSAERPKGSFSTLEIQRTEQGDSAMYLCASSGGQFNSPLHFGNGTRLTVT.

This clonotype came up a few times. The CDR3 DNA is TGCGCCAGCAGCTTGGGCCTCTATAACCCGGAGACCCAGTACTTC. Amino acids: CASSLGLYNPETQYF. The genes are TRBV5-1 and TRBJ2-5, with D hard to call. V shed 0 bases and J shed 5 bases, with 14 bases lying between them. Germline CDR1 and CDR2: SGHRS and YFSETQ. CDR3 size: 15 residues.

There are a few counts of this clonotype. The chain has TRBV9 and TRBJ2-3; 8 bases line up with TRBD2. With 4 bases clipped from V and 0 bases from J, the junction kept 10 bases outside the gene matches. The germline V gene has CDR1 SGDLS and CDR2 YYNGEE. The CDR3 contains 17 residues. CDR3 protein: CASSIVPGGLSTDTQYF. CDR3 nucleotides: TGTGCCAGCAGCATAGTACCGGGGGGGCTAAGCACAGATACGCAGTATTTT.

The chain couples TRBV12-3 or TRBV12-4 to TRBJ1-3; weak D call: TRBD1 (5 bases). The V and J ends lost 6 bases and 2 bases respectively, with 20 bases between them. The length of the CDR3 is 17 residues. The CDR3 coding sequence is TGTGCCAGCAGCCCCCCAGGGTACACAGTCCCTGGAAACACCATATATTTT. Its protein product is CASSPPGYTVPGNTIYF.

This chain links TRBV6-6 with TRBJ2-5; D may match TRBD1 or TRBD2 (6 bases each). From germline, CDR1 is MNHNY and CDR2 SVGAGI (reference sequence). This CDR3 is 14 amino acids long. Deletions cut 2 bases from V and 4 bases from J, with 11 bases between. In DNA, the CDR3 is TGTGCCAGCAGTTACGAGGGGGGCCCAGAGACCCAGTACTTC. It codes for CASSYEGGPETQYF.

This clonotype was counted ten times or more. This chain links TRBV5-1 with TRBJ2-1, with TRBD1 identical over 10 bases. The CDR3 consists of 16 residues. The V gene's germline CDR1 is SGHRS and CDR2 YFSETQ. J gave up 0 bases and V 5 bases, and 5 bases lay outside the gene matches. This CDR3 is CASSRTGGSSYNEQFF. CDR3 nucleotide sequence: TGCGCCAGCAGTAGGACAGGGGGGAGCTCCTACAATGAGCAGTTCTTC.

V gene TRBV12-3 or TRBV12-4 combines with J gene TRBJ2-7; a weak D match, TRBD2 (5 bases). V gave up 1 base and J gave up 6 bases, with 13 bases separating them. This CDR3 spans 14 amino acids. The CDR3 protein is CASSLDRGIGEQYF. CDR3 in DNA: TGTGCCAGCAGTTTAGATCGGGGTATCGGCGAGCAGTACTTC.